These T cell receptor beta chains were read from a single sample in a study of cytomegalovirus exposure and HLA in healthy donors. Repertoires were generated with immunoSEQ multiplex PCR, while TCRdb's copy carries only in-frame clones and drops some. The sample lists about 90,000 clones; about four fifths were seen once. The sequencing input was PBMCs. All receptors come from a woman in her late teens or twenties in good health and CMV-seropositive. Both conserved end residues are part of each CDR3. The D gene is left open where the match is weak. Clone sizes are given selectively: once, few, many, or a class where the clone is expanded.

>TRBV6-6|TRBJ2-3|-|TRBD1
TGTGCCAGCACCTCGTTGGGACAGGGGGCAGATACGCAGTATTTT
CASTSLGQGADTQYF
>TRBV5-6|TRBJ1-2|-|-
TGTGCCAGCAGCTTGGGACAGTATGGCTACACCTTC
CASSLGQYGYTF
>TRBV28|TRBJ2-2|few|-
TGTGCCAGCAGTCAGGCACCCGGGGAGCTGTTTTTT
CASSQAPGELFF
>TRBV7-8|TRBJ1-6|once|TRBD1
TGTGCCAGCAGCTGGGACAGGGGAGGGGGTAATTCACCCCTCCACTTT
CASSWDRGGGNSPLHF
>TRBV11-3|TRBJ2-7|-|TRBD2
TGTGCCAGCAGCACCGCGGGAGGTTACGAGCAGTACTTC
CASSTAGGYEQYF
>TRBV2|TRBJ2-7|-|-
TGTGCCAGCAGTGAAGAGGCTTACCCTAGTCCCTTAGAGCAGTACTTC
CASSEEAYPSPLEQYF
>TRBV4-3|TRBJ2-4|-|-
TGCGCCAGCAGCCAAAACGGGAACATTCAGTACTTC
CASSQNGNIQYF
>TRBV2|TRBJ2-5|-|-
TGTGCCACCGCGCAGCGGGAAGAGACCCAGTACTTC
CATAQREETQYF
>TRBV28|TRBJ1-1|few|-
TGTGCCAGCAGTCATGGGGCGGCCGGGAACACTGAAGCTTTCTTT
CASSHGAAGNTEAFF
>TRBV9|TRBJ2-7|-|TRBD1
TGTGCCAGCAGCGCCCGGGACAGAAGCTCCTACGAGCAGTACTTC
CASSARDRSSYEQYF
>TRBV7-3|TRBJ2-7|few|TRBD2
TGTGCCAGCAGCGAGACTAGCGGGGGCCAGCAGTACTTC
CASSETSGGQQYF
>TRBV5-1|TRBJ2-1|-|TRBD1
TGCGCCAGCAGCGCCGGGACAGGGGGTAATGAGCAGTTCTTC
CASSAGTGGNEQFF
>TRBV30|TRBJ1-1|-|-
TGTGCCTGGAGTGTAAGAATGGTGGCCACTGAAGCTTTCTTT
CAWSVRMVATEAFF
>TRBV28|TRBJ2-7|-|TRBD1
TGTGCCAGCAGCACAGGGGGCGGATACGAGCAGTACTTC
CASSTGGGYEQYF
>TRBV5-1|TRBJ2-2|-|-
TGCGCCAGCAGCTTCTGGACAGCCGGGGAGCTGTTTTTT
CASSFWTAGELFF
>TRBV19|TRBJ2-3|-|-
TGTGCCAGTAGTATAGCAGGCGTATTCACAGATACGCAGTATTTT
CASSIAGVFTDTQYF
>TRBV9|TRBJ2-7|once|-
TGTGCCAGCAGCGTAGACCCCTCGGGCTCCTACGAGCAGTACTTC
CASSVDPSGSYEQYF
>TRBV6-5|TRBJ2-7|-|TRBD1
TGTGCCAGCAGTTTCGACAGGGGACCCTACGAGCAGTACTTC
CASSFDRGPYEQYF
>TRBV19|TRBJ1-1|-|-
TGTGCCAGTAGTAAGAGTCCCGAGGAAGCTTTCTTT
CASSKSPEEAFF
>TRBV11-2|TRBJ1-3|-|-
TGTGCCAGCAGACTTCAGGAACCTGGAAACACCATATATTTT
CASRLQEPGNTIYF
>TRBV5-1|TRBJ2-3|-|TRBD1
TGCGCCAGCAGCTTGTTGGGACAGGCCTACCTCACAGATACGCAGTATTTT
CASSLLGQAYLTDTQYF
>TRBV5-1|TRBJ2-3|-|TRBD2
TGCGCCAGCAGCTTGTCAGGACTCAACGGGGGGGATACGCAGTATTTT
CASSLSGLNGGDTQYF
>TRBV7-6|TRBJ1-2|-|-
TGTGCCAGCAGCCCCCCGGGGGGGGTCTATGGCTACACCTTC
CASSPPGGVYGYTF
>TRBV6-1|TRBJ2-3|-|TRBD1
TGTGCCAGCCTAAGGGGGCCGGTAGCAGATACGCAGTATTTT
CASLRGPVADTQYF
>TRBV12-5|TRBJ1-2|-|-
TGTGCTAGTTCTAGATCTAACTATGGCTACACCTTC
CASSRSNYGYTF
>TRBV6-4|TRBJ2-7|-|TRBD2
TGTGCCAGCAGTGCCCAAACTAGCGGGGGGGCCGCCCCTCCAAGCCTTCAGTACTTC
CASSAQTSGGAAPPSLQYF
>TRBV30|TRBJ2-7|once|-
TGTGCCTGGACAGGGGGGTTTAACGAGCAGTACTTC
CAWTGGFNEQYF
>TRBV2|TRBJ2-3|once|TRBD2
TGTGCCAGCAGTTCTCTTCCCGGACTAGCGGGGGACGCAGATACGCAGTATTTT
CASSSLPGLAGDADTQYF